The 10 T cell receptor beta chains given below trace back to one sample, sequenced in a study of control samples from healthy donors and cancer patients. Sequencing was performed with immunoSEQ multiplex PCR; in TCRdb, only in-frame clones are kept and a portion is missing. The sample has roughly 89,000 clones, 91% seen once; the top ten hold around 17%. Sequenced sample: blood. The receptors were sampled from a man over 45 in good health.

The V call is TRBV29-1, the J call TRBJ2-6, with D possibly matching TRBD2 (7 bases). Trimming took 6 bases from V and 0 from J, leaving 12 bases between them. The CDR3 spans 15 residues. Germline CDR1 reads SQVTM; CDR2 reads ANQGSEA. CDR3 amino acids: CSVGGPGSGANVLTF. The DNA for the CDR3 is TGCAGCGTGGGGGGGCCAGGCTCTGGGGCCAACGTCCTGACTTTC.

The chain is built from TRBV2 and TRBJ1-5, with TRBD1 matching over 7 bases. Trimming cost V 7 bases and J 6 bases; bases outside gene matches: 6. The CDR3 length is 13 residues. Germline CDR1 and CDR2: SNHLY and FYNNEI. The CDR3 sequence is CASKKGASQPQHF. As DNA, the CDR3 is TGTGCCAGCAAGAAGGGGGCGAGTCAGCCCCAGCATTTT.

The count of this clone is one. For the CDR3, the DNA is TGTGCCAGCAGCTTACAGGGAGAGAAACCCTACGAGCAGTACTTC. Protein: CASSLQGEKPYEQYF. V and J are TRBV5-6 and TRBJ2-7, with D perhaps TRBD1 (6 bases). The V gene lost 2 bases and the J gene lost 2 bases, with 14 bases spanning the gap. Germline lookup yields CDR1 SGHDT and CDR2 YYEEEE. This CDR3 is built from 15 residues.

CDR3 DNA sequence: TGTGCCAGCAGCTTGGGCAACTCTGGAAACACCATATATTTT. Its protein is CASSLGNSGNTIYF. This chain uses TRBV13 with TRBJ1-3; D is undetermined. This CDR3 is built from 14 residues. Germline values: CDR1 PRHDT, CDR2 FYEKMQ (reference sequence). Trimming took off 3 bases at V and 0 bases at J, with 6 bases between the two ends.

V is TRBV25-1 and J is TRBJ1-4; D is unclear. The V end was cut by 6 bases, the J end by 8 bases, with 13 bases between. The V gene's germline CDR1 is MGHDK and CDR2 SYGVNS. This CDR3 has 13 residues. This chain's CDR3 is CASRGYPDEKLFF. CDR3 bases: TGTGCCAGCAGGGGATATCCGGACGAAAAACTGTTTTTT.

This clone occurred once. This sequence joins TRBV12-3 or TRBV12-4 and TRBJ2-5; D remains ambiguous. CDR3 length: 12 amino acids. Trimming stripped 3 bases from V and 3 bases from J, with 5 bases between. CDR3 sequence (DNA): TGTGCCAGCAGTTTGAACAAAGAGACCCAGTACTTC. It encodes CASSLNKETQYF.

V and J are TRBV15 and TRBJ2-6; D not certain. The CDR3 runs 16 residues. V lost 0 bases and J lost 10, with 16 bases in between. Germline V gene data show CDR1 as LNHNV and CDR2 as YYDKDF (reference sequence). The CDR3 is CATSRDRLGARNVLTF. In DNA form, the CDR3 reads TGTGCCACCAGCAGAGATCGATTGGGCGCGCGTAACGTCCTGACTTTC.

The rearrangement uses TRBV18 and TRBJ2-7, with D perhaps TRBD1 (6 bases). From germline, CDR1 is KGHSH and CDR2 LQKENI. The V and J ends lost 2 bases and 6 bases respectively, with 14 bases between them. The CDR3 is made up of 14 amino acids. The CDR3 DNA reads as TGTGCCAGCTCACCAAGACAGGTTACTGGCGAGCAGTACTTC. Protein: CASSPRQVTGEQYF.

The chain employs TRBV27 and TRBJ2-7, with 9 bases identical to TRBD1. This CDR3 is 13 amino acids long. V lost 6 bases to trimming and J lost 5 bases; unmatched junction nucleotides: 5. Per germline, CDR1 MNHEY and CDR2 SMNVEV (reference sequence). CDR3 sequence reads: CASRRTGAHEQYF. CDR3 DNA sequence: TGTGCCAGCAGACGGACAGGGGCCCACGAGCAGTACTTC.

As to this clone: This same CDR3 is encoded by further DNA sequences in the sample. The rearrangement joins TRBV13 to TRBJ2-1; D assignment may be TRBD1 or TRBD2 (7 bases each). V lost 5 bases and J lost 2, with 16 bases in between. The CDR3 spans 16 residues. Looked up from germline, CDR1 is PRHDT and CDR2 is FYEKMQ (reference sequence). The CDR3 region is CASSGPGGGAYNEQFF. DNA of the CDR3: TGTGCCAGCAGCGGTCCAGGGGGGGGCGCCTACAATGAGCAGTTCTTC. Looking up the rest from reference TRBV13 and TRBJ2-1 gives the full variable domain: AAGVIQSPRHLIKEKRETATLKCYPIPRHDTVYWYQQGPGQDPQFLISFYEKMQSDKGSIPDRFSAQQFSDYHSELNMSSLELGDSALYFCASSGPGGGAYNEQFFGPGTRLTVL.